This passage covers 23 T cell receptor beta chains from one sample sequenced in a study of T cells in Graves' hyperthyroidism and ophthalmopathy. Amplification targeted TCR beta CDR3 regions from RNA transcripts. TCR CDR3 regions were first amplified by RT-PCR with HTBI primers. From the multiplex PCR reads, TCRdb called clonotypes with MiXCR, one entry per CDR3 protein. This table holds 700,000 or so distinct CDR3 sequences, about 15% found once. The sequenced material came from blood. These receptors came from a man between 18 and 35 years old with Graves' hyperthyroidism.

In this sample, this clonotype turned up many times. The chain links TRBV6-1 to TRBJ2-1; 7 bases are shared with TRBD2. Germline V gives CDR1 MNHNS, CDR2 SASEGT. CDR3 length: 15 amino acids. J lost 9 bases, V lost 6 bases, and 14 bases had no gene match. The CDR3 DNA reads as TGTGCCAGCAGCGAATCTAGCGGACCCTGGAGTGAGCAGTTCTTC. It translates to CASSESSGPWSEQFF.

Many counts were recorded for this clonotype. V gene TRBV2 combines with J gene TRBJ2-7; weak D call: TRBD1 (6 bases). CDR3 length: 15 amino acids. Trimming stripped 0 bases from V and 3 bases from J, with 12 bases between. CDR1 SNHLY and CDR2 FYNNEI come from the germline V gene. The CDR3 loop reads CASSEALVGHYEQYF. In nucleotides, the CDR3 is TGTGCCAGCAGTGAAGCGCTGGTGGGACACTACGAGCAGTACTTC.

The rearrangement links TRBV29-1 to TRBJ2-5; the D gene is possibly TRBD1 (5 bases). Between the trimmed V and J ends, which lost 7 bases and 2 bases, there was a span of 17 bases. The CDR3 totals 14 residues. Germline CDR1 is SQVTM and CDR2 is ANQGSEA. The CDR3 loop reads CSATPPNRQETQYF. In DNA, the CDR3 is TGCAGCGCCACACCACCTAACAGGCAAGAGACCCAGTACTTC.

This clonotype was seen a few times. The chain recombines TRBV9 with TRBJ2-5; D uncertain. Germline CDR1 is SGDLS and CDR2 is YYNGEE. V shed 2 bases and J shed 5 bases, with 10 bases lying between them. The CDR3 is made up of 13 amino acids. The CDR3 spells CASSVTPSETQYF. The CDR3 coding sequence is TGTGCCAGCAGCGTGACCCCCAGTGAGACCCAGTACTTC.

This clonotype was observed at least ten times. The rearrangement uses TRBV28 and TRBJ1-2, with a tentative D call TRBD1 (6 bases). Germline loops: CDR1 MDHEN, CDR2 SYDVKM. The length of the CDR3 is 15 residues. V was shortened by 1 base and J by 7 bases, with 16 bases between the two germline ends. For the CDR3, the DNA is TGTGCCAGCAGTTTATTCGGCTCAGGGGCGCGTGGCTACACCTTC. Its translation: CASSLFGSGARGYTF.

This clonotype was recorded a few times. The CDR3 region has the DNA TGCAGTGCTAGAGGCGGTAAAGGAACTGAAGCTTTCTTT. It yields the protein CSARGGKGTEAFF. The rearrangement links TRBV20-1 to TRBJ1-1; D uncertain. The CDR3 length is 13 residues. Germline values: CDR1 DFQATT, CDR2 SNEGSKA (reference sequence). The V end was cut by 1 base, the J end by 5 bases, with 11 bases between.

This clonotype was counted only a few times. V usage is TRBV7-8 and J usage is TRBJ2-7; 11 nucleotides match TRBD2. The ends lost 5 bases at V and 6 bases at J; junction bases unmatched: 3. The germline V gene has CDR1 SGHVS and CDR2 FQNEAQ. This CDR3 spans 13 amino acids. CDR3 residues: CASSQGLAAEQYF. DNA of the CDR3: TGTGCCAGCAGCCAGGGACTAGCGGCCGAGCAGTACTTC.

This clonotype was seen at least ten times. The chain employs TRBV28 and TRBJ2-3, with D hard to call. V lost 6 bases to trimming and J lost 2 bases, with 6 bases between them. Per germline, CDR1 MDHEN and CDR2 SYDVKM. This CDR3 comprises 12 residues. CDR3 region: CASSGFTDTQYF. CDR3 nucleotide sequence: TGTGCCAGCAGCGGGTTCACAGATACGCAGTATTTT.

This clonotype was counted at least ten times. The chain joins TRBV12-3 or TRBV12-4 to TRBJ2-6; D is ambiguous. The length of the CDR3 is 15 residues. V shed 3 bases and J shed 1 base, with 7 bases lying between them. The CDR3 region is CASSLSVSGANVLTF. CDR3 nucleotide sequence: TGTGCCAGCAGTTTGTCCGTATCTGGGGCCAACGTCCTGACTTTC.

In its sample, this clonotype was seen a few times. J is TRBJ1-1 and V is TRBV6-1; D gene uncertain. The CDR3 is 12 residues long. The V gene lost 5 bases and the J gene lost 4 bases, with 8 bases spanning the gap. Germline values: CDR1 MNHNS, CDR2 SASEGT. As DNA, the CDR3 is TGTGCCAGCAGTCGACGAGGCACTGAAGCTTTCTTT. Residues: CASSRRGTEAFF.

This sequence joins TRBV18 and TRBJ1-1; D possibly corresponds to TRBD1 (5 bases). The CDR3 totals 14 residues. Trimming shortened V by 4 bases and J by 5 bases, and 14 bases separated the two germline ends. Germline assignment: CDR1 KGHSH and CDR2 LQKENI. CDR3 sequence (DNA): TGTGCCAGCTCACTCACACGGACACCTACTGAAGCTTTCTTT. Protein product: CASSLTRTPTEAFF.

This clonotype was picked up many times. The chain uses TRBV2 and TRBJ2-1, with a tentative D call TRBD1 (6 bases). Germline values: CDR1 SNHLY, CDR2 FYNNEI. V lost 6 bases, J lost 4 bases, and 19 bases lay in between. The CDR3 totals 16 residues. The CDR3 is CASRWSRTVTYNEQFF. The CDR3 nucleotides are TGTGCCAGCAGATGGAGTCGGACAGTCACTTACAATGAGCAGTTCTTC.

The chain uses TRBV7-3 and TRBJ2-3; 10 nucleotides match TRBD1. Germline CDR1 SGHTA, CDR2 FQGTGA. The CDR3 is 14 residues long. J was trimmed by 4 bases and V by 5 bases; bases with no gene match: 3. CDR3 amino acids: CASSQTGGADTQYF. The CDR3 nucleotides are TGTGCCAGCAGCCAGACAGGGGGCGCAGATACGCAGTATTTT.

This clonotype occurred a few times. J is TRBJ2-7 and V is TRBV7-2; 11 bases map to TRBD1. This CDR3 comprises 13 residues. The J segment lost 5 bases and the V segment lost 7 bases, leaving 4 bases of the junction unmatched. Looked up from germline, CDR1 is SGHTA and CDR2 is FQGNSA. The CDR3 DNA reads TGTGCCAGCAACCGGGACAGGGGGGACGAGCAGTACTTC. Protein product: CASNRDRGDEQYF.

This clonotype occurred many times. In DNA, the CDR3 is TGTGCCAGCAGTCCCGGGGGCGAGCAGTACTTC. Translating gives CASSPGGEQYF. The chain couples TRBV7-9 to TRBJ2-7, with TRBD2 as a possible D gene (6 bases). This CDR3 has 11 amino acids. V lost 6 bases and J lost 6, with 9 bases in between. Germline V gene data show CDR1 as SEHNR and CDR2 as FQNEAQ (reference sequence).

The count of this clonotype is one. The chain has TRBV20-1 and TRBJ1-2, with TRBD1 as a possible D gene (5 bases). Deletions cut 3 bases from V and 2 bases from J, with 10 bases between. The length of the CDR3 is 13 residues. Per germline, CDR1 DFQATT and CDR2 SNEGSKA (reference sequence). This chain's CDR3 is CSASDRTNYGYTF. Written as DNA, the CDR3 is TGCAGTGCTAGCGACAGAACAAACTATGGCTACACCTTC.

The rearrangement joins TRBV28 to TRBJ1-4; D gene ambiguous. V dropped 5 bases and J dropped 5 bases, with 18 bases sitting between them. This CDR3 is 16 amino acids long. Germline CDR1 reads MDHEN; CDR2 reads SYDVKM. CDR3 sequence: CASSPLQAGVNEKLFF. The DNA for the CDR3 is TGTGCCAGCAGTCCCCTTCAAGCGGGCGTCAATGAAAAACTGTTTTTT. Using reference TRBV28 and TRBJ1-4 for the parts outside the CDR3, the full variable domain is DVKVTQSSRYLVKRTGEKVFLECVQDMDHENMFWYRQDPGLGLRLIYFSYDVKMKEKGDIPEGYSVSREKKERFSLILESASTNQTSMYLCASSPLQAGVNEKLFFGSGTQLSVL.

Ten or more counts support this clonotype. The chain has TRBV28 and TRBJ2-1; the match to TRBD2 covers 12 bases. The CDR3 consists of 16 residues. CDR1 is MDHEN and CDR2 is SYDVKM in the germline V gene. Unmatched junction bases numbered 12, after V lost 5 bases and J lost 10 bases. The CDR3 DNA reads TGTGCCAGCAGTAGACTAGCGGGAGTCGGGGTTGGGGAGCAGTTCTTC. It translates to CASSRLAGVGVGEQFF.

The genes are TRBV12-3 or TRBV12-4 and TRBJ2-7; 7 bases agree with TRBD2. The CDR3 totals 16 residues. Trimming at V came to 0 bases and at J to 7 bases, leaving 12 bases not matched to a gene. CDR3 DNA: TGTGCCAGCAGTTTAGCTGGGGGAGGGATCTTTCGAGAGCAGTACTTC. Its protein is CASSLAGGGIFREQYF.

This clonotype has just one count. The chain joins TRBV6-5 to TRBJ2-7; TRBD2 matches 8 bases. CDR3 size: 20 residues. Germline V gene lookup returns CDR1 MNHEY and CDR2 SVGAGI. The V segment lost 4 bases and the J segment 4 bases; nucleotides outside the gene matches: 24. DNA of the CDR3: TGTGCCAGCAGTTTCGTACCCGGACTAGCCGCACCCAGTGTAGTGTACGAGCAGTACTTC. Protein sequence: CASSFVPGLAAPSVVYEQYF.

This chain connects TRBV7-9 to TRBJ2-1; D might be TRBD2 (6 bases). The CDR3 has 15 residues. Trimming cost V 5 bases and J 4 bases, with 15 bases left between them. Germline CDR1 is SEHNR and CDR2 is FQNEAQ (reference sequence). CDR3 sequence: CASSPRLGGYNEQFF. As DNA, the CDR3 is TGTGCCAGCAGCCCGAGACTGGGGGGATACAATGAGCAGTTCTTC.

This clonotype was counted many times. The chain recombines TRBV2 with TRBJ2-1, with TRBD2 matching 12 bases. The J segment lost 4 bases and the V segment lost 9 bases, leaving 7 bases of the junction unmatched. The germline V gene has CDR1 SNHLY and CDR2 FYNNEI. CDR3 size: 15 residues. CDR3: CASTPGTSGYNEQFF. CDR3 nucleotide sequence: TGTGCCAGTACACCAGGGACTAGCGGGTACAATGAGCAGTTCTTC.

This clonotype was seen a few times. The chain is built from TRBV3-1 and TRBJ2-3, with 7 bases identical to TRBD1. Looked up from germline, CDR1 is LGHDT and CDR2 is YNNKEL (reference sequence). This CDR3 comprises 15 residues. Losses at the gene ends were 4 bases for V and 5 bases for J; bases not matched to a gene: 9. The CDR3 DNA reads TGTGCCAGCAGCCCTCAAACAGGGGTTGTAGATACGCAGTATTTT. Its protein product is CASSPQTGVVDTQYF.